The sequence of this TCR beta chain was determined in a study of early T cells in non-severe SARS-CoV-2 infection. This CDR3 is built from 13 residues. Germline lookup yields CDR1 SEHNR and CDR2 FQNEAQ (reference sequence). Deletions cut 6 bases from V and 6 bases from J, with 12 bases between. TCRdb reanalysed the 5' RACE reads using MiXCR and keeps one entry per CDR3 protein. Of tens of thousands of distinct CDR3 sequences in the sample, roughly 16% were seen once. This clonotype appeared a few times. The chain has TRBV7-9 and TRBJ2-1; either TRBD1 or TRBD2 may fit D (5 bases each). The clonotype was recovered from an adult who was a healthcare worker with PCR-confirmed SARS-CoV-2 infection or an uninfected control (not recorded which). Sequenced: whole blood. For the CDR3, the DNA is TGTGCCAGCAGAACCGGGACCACCAATGAGCAGTTCTTC. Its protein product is CASRTGTTNEQFF. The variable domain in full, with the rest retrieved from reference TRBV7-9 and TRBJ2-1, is DTGVSQNPRHKITKRGQNVTFRCDPISEHNRLYWYRQTLGQGPEFLTYFQNEAQLEKSRLLSDRFSAERPKGSFSTLEIQRTEQGDSAMYLCASRTGTTNEQFFGPGTRLTVL.